One sample yielded the 32 T cell receptor beta chains listed below, sequenced in a study of identical twins. TCRdb used MiXCR to reprocess the 5' RACE reads, holding one entry per CDR3 protein. The data hold 450,000 or so distinct CDR3 sequences, with around 18% observed a single time. Sequenced sample: naive T cells sorted from blood. The receptors derive from a man between 50 and 59 years old in good health.

The chain recombines TRBV20-1 with TRBJ2-1, with 7 bases matching TRBD2. Per germline, CDR1 DFQATT and CDR2 SNEGSKA (reference sequence). With 3 bases clipped from V and 8 bases from J, the junction kept 7 bases outside the gene matches. The length of the CDR3 is 13 residues. The CDR3, as DNA: TGCAGTGCTAGTGGGAGGGCCGTCTATGAGCAGTTCTTC. It codes for CSASGRAVYEQFF.

The sample holds a few counts of this clonotype. Here the CDR3 reads CASSLIGPQETQYF. As DNA, the CDR3 is TGTGCCAGCAGCTTAATCGGACCCCAAGAGACCCAGTACTTC. The chain carries TRBV7-2 and TRBJ2-5, with no clear D. The V end was cut by 2 bases, the J end by 1 base, with 8 bases between. Germline values: CDR1 SGHTA, CDR2 FQGNSA. The CDR3 covers 14 residues.

This clonotype showed up just a few times. The chain employs TRBV6-1 and TRBJ2-5; TRBD1 is a possible D gene (6 bases). Trimming removed 4 bases at V and 1 base at J, with 10 bases between. Germline CDR1 and CDR2: MNHNS and SASEGT. The CDR3 contains 14 residues. The CDR3 here is CASSVQGSQETQYF. CDR3 DNA: TGTGCCAGCAGTGTTCAGGGGAGCCAAGAGACCCAGTACTTC.

This clonotype was seen a few times. The V and J genes are TRBV12-3 or TRBV12-4 and TRBJ2-1, with TRBD2 matching 8 bases. This CDR3 has 14 residues. Trimming took 5 bases from V and 6 from J; bases not matched to a gene: 6. The CDR3: CASSLGLVANEQFF. The DNA for the CDR3 is TGTGCCAGCAGTCTGGGACTAGTGGCCAATGAGCAGTTCTTC.

V and J are TRBV19 and TRBJ2-2; 9 bases agree with TRBD2. The CDR3 runs to 16 residues. With 5 bases clipped from V and 1 base from J, the junction kept 5 bases outside the gene matches. Germline CDR1 LNHDA, CDR2 SQIVND (reference sequence). The CDR3 is CASSLSTSGNTGELFF. The CDR3 DNA is TGTGCCAGTAGTTTATCGACTAGCGGGAACACCGGGGAGCTGTTTTTT. Filled out from reference TRBV19 and TRBJ2-2, the complete variable domain reads DGGITQSPKYLFRKEGQNVTLSCEQNLNHDAMYWYRQDPGQGLRLIYYSQIVNDFQKGDIAEGYSVSREKKESFPLTVTSAQKNPTAFYLCASSLSTSGNTGELFFGEGSRLTVL.

This clonotype was counted ten times or more. This chain joins TRBV29-1 and TRBJ2-2; the match to TRBD2 covers 15 bases. Germline CDR1 SQVTM, CDR2 ANQGSEA. This CDR3 is 17 amino acids long. V shed 5 bases and J 4 bases; nucleotides not matched to a gene: 8. CDR3 DNA sequence: TGCAGCGTTTCCGGGACTAGCGGGAGGACGGTCACCGGGGAGCTGTTTTTT. Translating it yields CSVSGTSGRTVTGELFF.

This chain connects TRBV20-1 to TRBJ2-1; a weak D match, TRBD2 (6 bases). V dropped 0 bases and J dropped 9 bases, with 15 bases sitting between them. Germline loops: CDR1 DFQATT, CDR2 SNEGSKA (reference sequence). The CDR3 extends over 14 amino acids. CDR3 region: CSARDRERGLEQFF. The CDR3 nucleotides read TGCAGTGCTAGAGATCGGGAGAGAGGTCTTGAGCAGTTCTTC.

The gene calls are TRBV5-4 and TRBJ2-2; 7 bases line up with TRBD1. J was trimmed by 1 base and V by 4 bases; bases with no gene match: 7. The CDR3 covers 16 residues. The germline gives CDR1 SGHNT, CDR2 YYREEE (reference sequence). The CDR3 here is CASSLQTGMNTGELFF. The CDR3 DNA reads TGTGCCAGCAGCCTTCAGACAGGGATGAACACCGGGGAGCTGTTTTTT.

This clonotype was observed many times. Because the CDR3's place on the DNA is in doubt, the DNA is left out and the CDR3 is given as listed by TCRdb. The chain uses TRBV15 and TRBJ2-1; the D call in the table, TRBD1, was not verified against the DNA. CDR1 is LNHNV, CDR2 YYDKDF, per germline (reference sequence). The length of the CDR3 is 17 amino acids, counting both ends. The CDR3 loop is CATSSTSIGTVYNEQFF.

This clonotype was counted at least ten times. The rearrangement links TRBV20-1 to TRBJ2-1; 9 nucleotides align to TRBD2. Trimming cost V 6 bases and J 7 bases; bases outside gene matches: 13. The CDR3 runs 15 residues. Germline V CDR1 and CDR2: DFQATT, SNEGSKA (reference sequence). For the CDR3, the DNA is TGCAGTGCCGCGTTGGGGCGGGGGGGTTCGAATGAGCAGTTCTTC. Translating it yields CSAALGRGGSNEQFF.

This chain joins TRBV7-9 and TRBJ2-3; 8 bases fit TRBD1. Germline values: CDR1 SEHNR, CDR2 FQNEAQ (reference sequence). The trim removed 3 bases at V and 10 bases at J, leaving 6 bases unmatched. CDR3 length equals 13 residues. CDR3 DNA: TGTGCCAGCAGCTTCGACAGGGGAGGATCGCAGTATTTT. Amino acids: CASSFDRGGSQYF.

This clonotype has only a few counts. CDR3 in amino acids: CASSYSNRNQETQYF. CDR3 DNA sequence: TGTGCCAGCAGTTACTCCAACAGGAACCAAGAGACCCAGTACTTC. This chain links TRBV6-5 with TRBJ2-5, with D maybe TRBD1 (5 bases). Trimming pared 0 bases from V and 0 bases from J, leaving 8 bases between. Germline V gene sequence: CDR1 MNHEY, CDR2 SVGAGI. This CDR3 has 15 amino acids.

CDR3 sequence: CSVGQGRGYGYTF. DNA of the CDR3: TGCAGCGTTGGGCAGGGGCGCGGATATGGCTACACCTTC. This rearrangement joins TRBV29-1 to TRBJ1-2; perhaps TRBD1 as D (6 bases). The CDR3 length is 13 residues. CDR1 SQVTM and CDR2 ANQGSEA come from the germline V gene. Trimming pared 4 bases from V and 5 bases from J, leaving 14 bases between. Full variable domain (outside the CDR3, taken from reference TRBV29-1 and TRBJ1-2): SAVISQKPSRDICQRGTSLTIQCQVDSQVTMMFWYRQQPGQSLTLIATANQGSEATYESGFVIDKFPISRPNLTFSTLTVSNMSPEDSSIYLCSVGQGRGYGYTFGSGTRLTVV.

This clonotype has only a few counts. The chain recombines TRBV12-3 or TRBV12-4 with TRBJ2-1; TRBD1 agrees at 9 bases. V dropped 7 bases and J dropped 9; count of bases not matched to a gene: 7. This CDR3 has 13 residues. The CDR3 region has the DNA TGTGCCAGCACCCTACAGGGGGCAGTTGAGCAGTTCTTC. This gives the protein CASTLQGAVEQFF.

This clonotype was counted a few times. The chain links TRBV27 to TRBJ2-5; a possible D gene is TRBD2 (6 bases). The CDR3 runs 16 residues. Trimming cost V 8 bases and J 0 bases, with 19 bases left between them. CDR1 and CDR2 from the germline V gene are MNHEY and SMNVEV (reference sequence). The CDR3 spells CASSKWSSENQETQYF. CDR3 nucleotides: TGTGCCAGCTCAAAATGGTCTAGCGAAAACCAAGAGACCCAGTACTTC.

The rearrangement uses TRBV6-1 and TRBJ2-7; the D is unclear. The CDR3 contains 16 residues. The ends were cut back, 1 base at V and 2 bases at J, with 15 bases in the middle. CDR1 is MNHNS and CDR2 is SASEGT in the germline V gene. CDR3 nucleotides: TGTGCCAGCAGTGAAGGTCTTGGTTTGGGAACCTACGAGCAGTACTTC. Amino acid sequence: CASSEGLGLGTYEQYF.

This chain joins TRBV20-1 and TRBJ2-3, with D maybe TRBD1 (5 bases). Germline-derived CDR1 and CDR2 are DFQATT and SNEGSKA (reference sequence). Trimming removed 6 bases at V and 2 bases at J, with 15 bases between. The CDR3 loop spans 14 amino acids. CDR3 amino acids: CSAKGVANTDTQYF. CDR3 DNA sequence: TGCAGTGCCAAAGGGGTAGCTAACACAGATACGCAGTATTTT.

V gene TRBV7-8 combines with J gene TRBJ2-7; 10 bases are shared with TRBD2. Germline V CDR1 and CDR2: SGHVS, FQNEAQ. The CDR3 contains 13 residues. V trimming: 8 bases; J trimming: 1 base; junction bases outside the gene matches: 2. Here the CDR3 DNA reads TGTGCCAGCGTACTAGCGGGATCCTACGAGCAGTACTTC. The encoded protein is CASVLAGSYEQYF.

This clonotype has only a few counts. This chain uses TRBV5-1 with TRBJ1-4, with D possibly matching TRBD1 (6 bases). With 2 bases removed from V and 7 bases from J, the gap between germline ends came to 9 bases. CDR3 length: 13 amino acids. Germline CDR1 is SGHRS and CDR2 is YFSETQ. CDR3 DNA: TGCGCCAGCAGCTTAGGCAGGGGTGAAAAACTGTTTTTT. It codes for CASSLGRGEKLFF.

This clonotype has more than one count but fewer than ten. The V and J genes are TRBV18 and TRBJ1-1; D is undetermined. Germline loops: CDR1 KGHSH, CDR2 LQKENI. Trimming stripped 3 bases from V and 8 bases from J, with 7 bases between. This CDR3 is 11 amino acids long. The CDR3 sequence: CASSPRVEAFF. The CDR3 nucleotides are TGTGCCAGCTCACCGAGGGTCGAAGCTTTCTTT.

The rearrangement links TRBV18 to TRBJ1-1; D unclear. Between the trimmed V and J ends, which lost 1 base and 3 bases, there was a span of 9 bases. The germline V gene has CDR1 KGHSH and CDR2 LQKENI. This CDR3 has 14 residues. The CDR3 region is CASSPRPKDTEAFF. The CDR3 nucleotides read TGTGCCAGCTCACCACGGCCGAAGGACACTGAAGCTTTCTTT.

This clonotype was counted only a few times. The V call is TRBV5-4, the J call TRBJ2-1; the D is unclear. Looked up from germline, CDR1 is SGHNT and CDR2 is YYREEE (reference sequence). The CDR3 extends over 17 amino acids. The ends were cut back, 4 bases at V and 6 bases at J, with 23 bases in the middle. The CDR3 here is CASSLHLVSDRANEQFF. The CDR3 DNA sequence: TGTGCCAGCAGCCTCCATTTGGTGAGCGACCGGGCCAATGAGCAGTTCTTC.

V and J are TRBV2 and TRBJ2-2, with unresolved D. The V end was cut by 4 bases, the J end by 4 bases, with 7 bases between. The CDR3 spans 13 residues. In germline, CDR1 is SNHLY, CDR2 FYNNEI. The DNA for the CDR3 is TGTGCCAGCAGTGTCAAGGTCACCGGGGAGCTGTTTTTT. It encodes CASSVKVTGELFF.

This clonotype came up a few times. V is TRBV29-1 and J is TRBJ1-1; D might be TRBD1 (5 bases). The length of the CDR3 is 11 residues. Germline V gene data show CDR1 as SQVTM and CDR2 as ANQGSEA. The V and J ends lost 7 bases and 8 bases respectively, with 14 bases between them. CDR3 bases: TGCAGCGCCCTCCTGGGACCCGAAGCTTTCTTT. The encoded protein is CSALLGPEAFF.

This clonotype was detected ten times or more. This chain uses TRBV6-2 or TRBV6-3 with TRBJ1-5, with D perhaps matching TRBD1 (5 bases). Trimming took off 5 bases at V and 9 bases at J, with 11 bases between the two ends. The CDR3 spans 12 residues. Per the germline V gene, CDR1 is MNHEY and CDR2 is SVGEGT. CDR3 in DNA: TGTGCCAGCAGTCAACTGGGGGTGCCCCAGCATTTT. As protein: CASSQLGVPQHF.

This clonotype was counted between two and nine times. The rearrangement links TRBV28 to TRBJ1-2, with D tentatively TRBD1 (5 bases). The V and J ends lost 3 bases and 1 base respectively, with 12 bases between them. The length of the CDR3 is 15 residues. The germline V gene has CDR1 MDHEN and CDR2 SYDVKM. CDR3 coding DNA: TGTGCCAGCAGTTTCGGCAGGGCCAATAACTATGGCTACACCTTC. It is translated as CASSFGRANNYGYTF.

The chain recombines TRBV5-1 with TRBJ2-5, with D perhaps given as TRBD1 or TRBD2 (6 bases each). V dropped 7 bases and J dropped 2 bases, with 12 bases sitting between them. Germline V CDR1 and CDR2: SGHRS, YFSETQ. The CDR3 has 13 residues. CDR3 sequence (DNA): TGCGCCAGCGTTGGAGGGGGACAAGAGACCCAGTACTTC. Translation: CASVGGGQETQYF.

This clonotype turned up a few times. The DNA of the CDR3 is TGTGCCAGCAGTTCGACAGGGGCCGGAAATGAAAAACTGTTTTTT. Translating gives CASSSTGAGNEKLFF. The chain combines TRBV6-2 or TRBV6-3 with TRBJ1-4, with 8 bases fitting TRBD1. Germline V gene sequence: CDR1 MNHEY, CDR2 SVGEGT. CDR3 length equals 15 residues. The J segment lost 5 bases and the V segment lost 4 bases, leaving 6 bases of the junction unmatched.

CDR3 region: CASSGATSGRSHEQYF. DNA of the CDR3: TGTGCCAGTAGTGGTGCGACTAGCGGGAGGAGCCACGAGCAGTACTTC. The chain carries TRBV19 and TRBJ2-7; 13 bases are a match to TRBD2. The CDR3 length is 16 residues. Germline CDR1 and CDR2: LNHDA and SQIVND (reference sequence). With 5 bases clipped from V and 5 bases from J, the junction kept 9 bases outside the gene matches.

Ten or more counts support this clonotype. V and J are TRBV15 and TRBJ2-3, with D perhaps being TRBD1 or TRBD2 (6 bases each). The germline CDR1 and CDR2 sequences are LNHNV and YYDKDF (reference sequence). The CDR3 length is 14 residues. V lost 1 base, J lost 5 bases, and 10 bases lay in between. DNA of the CDR3: TGTGCCACCAGCAGAGGGGGGGCGGGAGATACGCAGTATTTT. Translating gives CATSRGGAGDTQYF.

This rearrangement joins TRBV15 to TRBJ2-2, with TRBD2 matching over 8 bases. Looked up from germline, CDR1 is LNHNV and CDR2 is YYDKDF (reference sequence). Germline trimming cut 0 bases from V and 12 bases from J; bases unmatched to any gene: 9. The CDR3 contains 15 residues. In DNA, the CDR3 is TGTGCCACCAGCAGAGATAGAACTAGCGGCCGGAAGCTGTTTTTT. Protein product: CATSRDRTSGRKLFF.

The CDR3 spells CSASLRTDAGNQPQHF. CDR3 sequence (DNA): TGCAGTGCTAGTTTACGGACGGACGCTGGCAATCAGCCCCAGCATTTT. The chain employs TRBV20-1 and TRBJ1-5; D not certain. Germline-derived CDR1 and CDR2 are DFQATT and SNEGSKA (reference sequence). The CDR3 sequence is 16 residues long. V was shortened by 3 bases and J by 2 bases, with 17 bases between the two germline ends.